Sequencing of this T cell receptor (beta chain) was carried out in a study of blood T cell repertoires in COVID-19. For the study at large: The samples span acute and convalescent COVID-19 from the United States, Italy and Spain.

Data came from immunoSEQ multiplex PCR; TCRdb stores just in-frame clones and leaves some out. The sample records 55,000 to 65,000 clones, roughly 80% being singletons. V was trimmed by 1 base and J by 1 base, leaving 5 bases between them. The CDR3 is 14 residues long. Germline V CDR1 and CDR2: SGHAT, FQNNGV. J is TRBJ2-1 and V is TRBV11-2, with D perhaps TRBD2 (5 bases). This receptor was taken from a man in his 60s with acute or convalescent COVID-19. Sequenced: peripheral blood. The CDR3 reads CASSLGESYNEQFF. The DNA for the CDR3 is TGTGCCAGCAGCTTAGGGGAGTCCTACAATGAGCAGTTCTTC.